These 23 T cell receptor beta chains share one sample of origin, sequenced in a study. TCRdb reanalysed the 5' RACE reads using MiXCR and keeps one entry per CDR3 protein. The sample has 35,000 to 45,000 distinct CDR3 sequences, around a fifth seen once. Treg sorting used a CD4+CD25+CD127-/low gate. The source material was Tregs sorted from a lymph node. All receptors derive from a female donor with breast cancer.

The CDR3, as DNA: TGTGCCAGTAGTGCGCGGGATAGCTCCGGGACTGAAGCTTTCTTT. The encoded protein is CASSARDSSGTEAFF. The V and J genes are TRBV19 and TRBJ1-1; D remains ambiguous. CDR3 length: 15 amino acids. The V gene's germline CDR1 is LNHDA and CDR2 SQIVND (reference sequence). Between the trimmed V and J ends, which lost 5 bases and 5 bases, there was a span of 18 bases.

The V and J genes are TRBV28 and TRBJ1-2, with D tentatively TRBD1 (5 bases). The CDR3 is 18 residues long. Trimming took off 6 bases at V and 6 bases at J, with 29 bases between the two ends. CDR1 and CDR2 from the germline V gene are MDHEN and SYDVKM. The CDR3 protein is CASSLWRGGWRKSNGYTF. The CDR3 bases are TGTGCCAGCAGCCTGTGGCGGGGGGGTTGGAGAAAATCGAATGGCTACACCTTC.

J is TRBJ2-7 and V is TRBV5-8, with TRBD2 matching over 8 bases. With V trimmed by 0 bases and J by 5 bases, 7 bases remained unmatched. The germline CDR1 and CDR2 sequences are SGHTS and YDEGEE. CDR3 length equals 15 residues. In nucleotides, the CDR3 is TGTGCCAGCAGCTTGGGTACCGGGACTAGGGACGAGCAGTACTTC. Protein sequence: CASSLGTGTRDEQYF.

This clonotype came up a few times. This may come from a read error, since a much larger clone is one base off. CDR3 amino acids: CTTSRDGSTDTQYF. The CDR3 DNA reads TGTACCACCAGCAGAGATGGTTCCACAGATACGCAGTATTTT. The chain combines TRBV15 with TRBJ2-3; unclear D gene. This CDR3 is built from 14 residues. Germline V gene sequence: CDR1 LNHNV, CDR2 YYDKDF (reference sequence).

A word on this clonotype: This sequence may be a read error, since a much larger clone differs from it by one base. The J gene is TRBJ2-1, the V gene TRBV5-1, with 8 bases that match TRBD2. This CDR3 spans 16 amino acids. Germline CDR1 reads SGHRS; CDR2 reads YFSETQ. CDR3 coding DNA: TGCGCCAGCAGCTTGAACGGGGGGGAGGGCGGCCATGAGCAGCTCTTC. This sequence encodes CASSLNGGEGGHEQLF.

This clonotype was seen a few times. The chain employs TRBV5-1 and TRBJ2-7; D call uncertain. Trimming took 4 bases from V and 3 from J, leaving 14 bases between them. The CDR3 sequence is 14 residues long. The germline CDR1 and CDR2 sequences are SGHRS and YFSETQ. CDR3: CASSPDVSSYEQYF. CDR3 nucleotides: TGCGCCAGCAGCCCGGACGTAAGTAGCTACGAGCAGTACTTC. The full variable domain, with the rest looked up from reference TRBV5-1 and TRBJ2-7, is KAGVTQTPRYLIKTRGQQVTLSCSPISGHRSVSWYQQTPGQGLQFLFEYFSETQRNKGNFPGRFSGRQFSNSRSEMNVSTLELGDSALYLCASSPDVSSYEQYFGPGTRLTVT.

This chain uses TRBV10-1 with TRBJ2-7; 10 bases fit TRBD2. V lost 6 bases to trimming and J lost 6 bases; unmatched junction nucleotides: 14. The CDR3 totals 16 residues. The germline CDR1 and CDR2 sequences are WNHNN and SYGVQD (reference sequence). The CDR3 region is CASRDIPTSGIREQYF. DNA for the CDR3: TGCGCCAGCAGGGATATTCCTACTAGCGGGATTCGCGAGCAGTACTTC.

This clonotype was observed many times. The V call is TRBV5-1, the J call TRBJ2-1, with 9 bases that match TRBD1. CDR1 and CDR2 from the germline V gene are SGHRS and YFSETQ. The CDR3 consists of 13 residues. V lost 4 bases, J lost 11 bases, and 7 bases stayed unmatched. For the CDR3, the DNA is TGCGCCAGCAGCCCGGGACAGGGTGGTAAGCAGTTCTTC. It is translated as CASSPGQGGKQFF.

This clonotype was detected only a few times. The rearrangement links TRBV4-1 to TRBJ2-1, with unresolved D. Germline assignment: CDR1 MGHRA and CDR2 YSYEKL. V dropped 3 bases and J dropped 4 bases, with 7 bases sitting between them. This CDR3 region has 13 residues. This CDR3 is CASSHGRYNEQFF. The CDR3 nucleotides are TGCGCCAGCAGCCATGGACGGTACAATGAGCAGTTCTTC.

This clonotype was seen many times. The chain recombines TRBV7-8 with TRBJ1-3; no definite D call. The length of the CDR3 is 14 residues. The V end lost 0 bases, the J end lost 0 bases, and 3 bases lay between the germline ends. Germline V CDR1 and CDR2: SGHVS, FQNEAQ. The CDR3 region is CASSLASSGNTIYF. In nucleotides, the CDR3 is TGTGCCAGCAGCTTAGCCTCCTCTGGAAACACCATATATTTT. Based on the CDR3 plus reference TRBV7-8 and TRBJ1-3, the full variable domain is GAGVSQSPRYKVAKRGQDVALRCDPISGHVSLFWYQQALGQGPEFLTYFQNEAQLDKSGLPSDRFFAERPEGSVSTLKIQRTQQEDSAVYLCASSLASSGNTIYFGEGSWLTVV.

This clonotype occurred many times. The chain combines TRBV28 with TRBJ2-1, with D hard to call. This CDR3 region has 16 residues. The ends were cut back, 1 base at V and 0 bases at J, with 10 bases in the middle. The V gene's germline CDR1 is MDHEN and CDR2 SYDVKM. The CDR3 protein is CASSLLTSGSYNEQFF. Written as DNA, the CDR3 is TGTGCCAGCAGTTTATTAACATCGGGCTCCTACAATGAGCAGTTCTTC.

The gene calls are TRBV9 and TRBJ2-5; 9 bases are a match to TRBD1. Trimming removed 7 bases from V and 5 bases from J; junction bases left unmatched: 12. CDR1 and CDR2 (germline): SGDLS, YYNGEE. The CDR3 length is 15 residues. DNA of the CDR3: TGTGCCAGCCCGGGACAGGGATCGAGAGGGGAGACCCAGTACTTC. As protein: CASPGQGSRGETQYF. Looking up the rest from reference TRBV9 and TRBJ2-5 gives the full variable domain: DSGVTQTPKHLITATGQRVTLRCSPRSGDLSVYWYQQSLDQGLQFLIQYYNGEERAKGNILERFSAQQFPDLHSELNLSSLELGDSALYFCASPGQGSRGETQYFGPGTRLLVL.

This clonotype was detected ten times or more. The rearrangement joins TRBV6-1 to TRBJ2-7, with D possibly matching TRBD1 (6 bases). V was shortened by 5 bases and J by 0 bases, with 11 bases between the two germline ends. Per germline, CDR1 MNHNS and CDR2 SASEGT. The CDR3 is 14 amino acids. The CDR3, as DNA: TGTGCCAGCAGTATAGGGGACAACTCCTACGAGCAGTACTTC. This gives the protein CASSIGDNSYEQYF.

Ten or more counts support this clonotype. The gene calls are TRBV7-9 and TRBJ2-1, with TRBD2 matching over 8 bases. J lost 4 bases, V lost 5 bases, and 4 bases had no gene match. The CDR3 has 14 amino acids. Germline V gene data show CDR1 as SEHNR and CDR2 as FQNEAQ (reference sequence). CDR3 protein: CASSAGGVYNEQFF. The CDR3 DNA reads TGTGCCAGCAGCGCGGGGGGTGTTTACAATGAGCAGTTCTTC.

The sample holds many counts of this clonotype. This chain uses TRBV7-9 with TRBJ1-5; D is unresolved. With 3 bases removed from V and 6 bases from J, the gap between germline ends came to 9 bases. The germline CDR1 and CDR2 sequences are SEHNR and FQNEAQ (reference sequence). This CDR3 spans 13 amino acids. CDR3 protein: CASSFREGQPQHF. The CDR3 nucleotides are TGTGCCAGCAGCTTTAGGGAGGGTCAGCCCCAGCATTTT.

This clonotype was seen at least ten times. The rearrangement uses TRBV10-3 and TRBJ2-1; D possibly matches TRBD1 or TRBD2 (6 bases each). This CDR3 has 16 amino acids. The V end was cut by 0 bases, the J end by 6 bases, with 15 bases between. Germline CDR1 is ENHRY and CDR2 is SYGVKD. The CDR3 sequence is CAISESTGGSSNEQFF. The CDR3 DNA is TGTGCCATCAGTGAGTCGACCGGGGGCTCGAGCAATGAGCAGTTCTTC.

As concerns this clonotype: This may come from a read error, since a much larger clone is one base off. The chain has TRBV10-3 and TRBJ1-1; possible D gene TRBD1, 6 bases. Per germline, CDR1 ENHRY and CDR2 SYGVKD. There are 14 residues in the CDR3. Here the CDR3 reads CAISPRTANTEASF. DNA for the CDR3: TGTGCCATCAGTCCGAGGACAGCGAACACTGAAGCTTCCTTT.

This clonotype was recorded a few times. The V call is TRBV2, the J call TRBJ2-5; 7 bases agree with TRBD2. CDR3 length: 15 residues. V was clipped by 1 base and J by 5 bases; unmatched bases: 7. Germline V gives CDR1 SNHLY, CDR2 FYNNEI. The chain's CDR3 is CASSEEGGSFETQYF. The CDR3 region has the DNA TGTGCCAGCAGTGAAGAGGGAGGGTCATTCGAGACCCAGTACTTC.

Only a few counts were recorded for this clonotype. The chain couples TRBV24-1 to TRBJ1-2; TRBD1 agrees at 7 bases. V dropped 2 bases and J dropped 0; count of bases not matched to a gene: 8. Germline V gene sequence: CDR1 KGHDR, CDR2 SFDVKD. CDR3 length: 17 amino acids. The CDR3 region is CATSDSEGAGANYGYTF. As DNA, the CDR3 is TGTGCCACCAGTGATTCCGAGGGGGCCGGAGCTAACTATGGCTACACCTTC.

The chain is built from TRBV9 and TRBJ1-3; unclear D gene. The CDR3 loop spans 15 amino acids. The germline CDR1 and CDR2 sequences are SGDLS and YYNGEE. Trimming cost V 4 bases and J 1 base, with 12 bases left between them. The DNA for the CDR3 is TGTGCCAGCAGCCCAGAAGGTGTTTCTGGAAACACCATATATTTT. It specifies CASSPEGVSGNTIYF.

In the case of this clonotype: Given a much more abundant clone one base away, this may be a read error. The chain combines TRBV5-1 with TRBJ1-5; D is unclear. The germline CDR1 and CDR2 sequences are SGHRS and YFSETQ. CDR3 length equals 13 residues. The chain's CDR3 is CASRANSHQPQHF. CDR3 coding DNA: TGCGCCAGCAGAGCCAATAGCCATCAGCCCCAGCATTTT.

The chain combines TRBV6-1 with TRBJ2-3; D unresolved. Germline V gene lookup returns CDR1 MNHNS and CDR2 SASEGT. The CDR3 loop spans 12 amino acids. The V gene lost 7 bases and the J gene lost 9 bases, with 14 bases spanning the gap. The CDR3 spells CASNQIAGTQYF. The DNA of the CDR3 is TGTGCCAGCAACCAAATCGCCGGAACGCAGTATTTT.

This clonotype has at least ten counts. The chain has TRBV6-1 and TRBJ1-1; D is possibly TRBD1 (6 bases). The CDR3 consists of 16 residues. Per the germline V gene, CDR1 is MNHNS and CDR2 is SASEGT. V dropped 5 bases and J dropped 1 base, with 17 bases sitting between them. DNA for the CDR3: TGTGCCAGCAGTCCCCAAGGGGGACTTACGAACACTGAAGCTTTCTTT. It translates to CASSPQGGLTNTEAFF.